This T cell receptor beta chain was obtained from a study of blood T cell repertoires in COVID-19. Study-wide context: The cDNA or gDNA used as material had been derived from T cells, B-cell-depleted T cells, or PBMCs.

Only in-frame clones appear in the TCRdb table, and some are missing; sequencing was by immunoSEQ multiplex PCR. The sample records 170,000 or so clones, approximately 80% being singletons. V was shortened by 0 bases and J by 6 bases, with 6 bases between the two germline ends. Germline V gene data show CDR1 as LGHNA and CDR2 as YNFKEQ. CDR3 size: 12 residues. The sample comprised peripheral blood. This clonotype was sampled from a woman between 55 and 75 years old with acute or convalescent COVID-19. The chain links TRBV4-2 to TRBJ2-7; D is unresolved. The CDR3 spells CASSQDYGEQYF. CDR3 sequence (DNA): TGTGCCAGCAGCCAAGATTACGGCGAGCAGTACTTC.